The TCR beta chain under discussion was sequenced for a study of blood T cell repertoires in COVID-19. Sequencing used immunoSEQ multiplex PCR; TCRdb keeps in-frame clones, though not all of them. The sample lists over 60,000 clones, roughly nine tenths seen once, with around 14% in the top ten. Sequenced material: peripheral blood. The origin of this receptor is a woman aged 60 to 75 with acute or convalescent COVID-19.

CDR3 nucleotide sequence: TGTGCCAGCTCGGAGAGCAGGGGGCTCAACTACACCTTC. Translated, it gives CASSESRGLNYTF. This rearrangement joins TRBV18 to TRBJ1-2; TRBD1 matches 8 bases. Per the germline V gene, CDR1 is KGHSH and CDR2 is LQKENI. Trimming removed 6 bases from V and 10 bases from J; junction bases left unmatched: 10. The CDR3 has 13 residues.